This TCR beta chain emerged from a study of blood T cell repertoires in COVID-19. The wider study: Collection of acute and convalescent COVID-19 samples took place in the United States, Italy and Spain. Sources were T cells, B-cell-depleted T cells, or PBMCs; the material itself was cDNA or gDNA.

V gave up 3 bases and J gave up 0 bases, with 15 bases separating them. Germline V CDR1 and CDR2: SGHNT, YYREEE (reference sequence). The CDR3 extends over 16 amino acids. Source study methods: Estimates of nucleated cell counts were drawn from the amplification of reference gene primers. TCRdb keeps only in-frame clones here, not all; method: immunoSEQ multiplex PCR. From that table come the V and J calls and clone size; the DNA was used to work out D and trimming. The profile shows roughly 160,000 clones, about 85% of them singletons. This clonotype was sampled from a man younger than 35 with acute or convalescent COVID-19. Sequencing was carried out using peripheral blood. J is TRBJ1-2 and V is TRBV5-4, with D possibly being TRBD1 (5 bases). The CDR3 loop reads CASSSSGGGTNYGYTF. The DNA for the CDR3 is TGTGCCAGCAGCTCGAGTGGCGGGGGAACTAACTATGGCTACACCTTC.